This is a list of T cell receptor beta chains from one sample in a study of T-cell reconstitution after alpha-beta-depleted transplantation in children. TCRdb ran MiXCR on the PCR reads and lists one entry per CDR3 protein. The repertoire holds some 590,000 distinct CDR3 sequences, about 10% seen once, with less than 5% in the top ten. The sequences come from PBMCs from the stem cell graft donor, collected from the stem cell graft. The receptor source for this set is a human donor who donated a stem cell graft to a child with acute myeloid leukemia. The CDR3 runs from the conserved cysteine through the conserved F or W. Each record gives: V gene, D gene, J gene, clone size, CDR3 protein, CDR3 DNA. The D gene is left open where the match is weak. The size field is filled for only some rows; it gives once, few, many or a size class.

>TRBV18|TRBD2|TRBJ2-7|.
CASSPQNGRANEQYF
TGTGCCAGCTCACCACAAAACGGGAGGGCCAACGAGCAGTACTTC
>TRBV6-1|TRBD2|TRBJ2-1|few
CASSETSGSTEQFF
TGTGCCAGCAGTGAGACTAGCGGGAGCACTGAGCAGTTCTTC
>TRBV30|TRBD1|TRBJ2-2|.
CAWSRDRSNTGELFF
TGTGCCTGGAGTCGGGACAGGTCGAACACCGGGGAGCTGTTTTTT
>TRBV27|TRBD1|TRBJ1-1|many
CASSSYRDRVWKNTEAFF
TGTGCCAGCAGTTCCTACCGGGACAGGGTGTGGAAGAACACTGAAGCTTTCTTT
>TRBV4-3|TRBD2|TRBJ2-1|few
CASSRRLADANEQFF
TGCGCCAGCAGCCGGAGACTAGCGGACGCCAATGAGCAGTTCTTC
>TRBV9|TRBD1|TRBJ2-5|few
CASSVGPGGVVKTQYF
TGTGCCAGCAGCGTAGGTCCAGGGGGAGTGGTGAAGACCCAGTACTTC
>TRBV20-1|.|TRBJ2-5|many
CSAEAENRETQYF
TGCAGTGCCGAAGCCGAAAATAGGGAGACCCAGTACTTC
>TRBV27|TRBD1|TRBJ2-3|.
CASRLGQGRSDTQYF
TGTGCCAGCAGGCTGGGACAGGGAAGGTCAGATACGCAGTATTTT
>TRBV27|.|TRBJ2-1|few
CASSLWKGMGDNEQFF
TGTGCCAGCAGTTTATGGAAGGGGATGGGGGACAATGAGCAGTTCTTC
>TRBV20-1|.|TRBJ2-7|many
CSARPNLYEQYF
TGCAGTGCTAGACCAAACCTCTACGAGCAGTACTTC
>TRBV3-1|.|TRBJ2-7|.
CASSQGHLYEQYF
TGTGCCAGCAGCCAAGGCCACCTCTACGAGCAGTACTTC
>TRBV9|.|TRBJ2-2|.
CASSVATGGRVKAGELFF
TGTGCCAGCAGCGTAGCTACGGGGGGCAGGGTTAAGGCCGGGGAGCTGTTTTTT
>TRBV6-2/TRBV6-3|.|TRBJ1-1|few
CASKTPGRNTEAFF
TGTGCCAGCAAGACCCCGGGACGGAACACTGAAGCTTTCTTT
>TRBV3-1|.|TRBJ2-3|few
CASSRPSGPSTDTQYF
TGTGCCAGCAGCCGGCCATCCGGGCCAAGCACAGATACGCAGTATTTT
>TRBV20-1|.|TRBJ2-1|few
CSAHSNEQFF
TGCAGTGCTCACTCGAATGAGCAGTTCTTC
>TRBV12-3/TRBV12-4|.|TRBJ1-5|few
CASSFSPLHTGSNQPQHF
TGTGCCAGCAGTTTCTCTCCCCTCCATACCGGTAGCAATCAGCCCCAGCATTTT
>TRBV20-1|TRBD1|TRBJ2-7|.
CSASDMTGLSYEQYF
TGCAGTGCTAGTGACATGACAGGGTTGTCCTACGAGCAGTACTTC
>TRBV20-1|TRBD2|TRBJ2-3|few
CSASQPSGLTDTQYF
TGCAGTGCTAGTCAGCCTAGCGGCCTCACAGATACGCAGTATTTT
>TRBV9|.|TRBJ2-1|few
CASSALLNEQFF
TGTGCCAGCAGCGCCCTGCTGAATGAGCAGTTCTTC
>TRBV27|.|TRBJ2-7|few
CASSGLYSSYEQYF
TGTGCCAGCAGTGGACTGTATAGCTCCTACGAGCAGTACTTC
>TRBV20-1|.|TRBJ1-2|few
CSARGRGPPLSYTF
TGCAGTGCTAGAGGGCGTGGACCACCTTTGAGCTACACCTTC
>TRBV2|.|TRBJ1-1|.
CASSVLTRRTEAFF
TGTGCCAGCAGCGTCTTGACCCGGAGGACTGAAGCTTTCTTT
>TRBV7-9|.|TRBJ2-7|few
CASSFRDKTYEQYF
TGTGCCAGCAGCTTCCGGGACAAGACCTACGAGCAGTACTTC
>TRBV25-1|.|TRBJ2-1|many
CASKQSSYNEQFF
TGTGCCAGCAAGCAAAGCTCCTACAATGAGCAGTTCTTC
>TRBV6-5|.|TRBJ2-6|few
CASSYIPDSSGANVLTF
TGTGCCAGCAGTTACATCCCGGACAGCTCTGGGGCCAACGTCCTGACTTTC
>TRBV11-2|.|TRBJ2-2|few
CASSLHRGGSGELFF
TGTGCCAGCAGCCTCCACAGGGGAGGATCCGGGGAGCTGTTTTTT
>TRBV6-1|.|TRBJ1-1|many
CASSGDITGAEAFF
TGTGCCAGCAGTGGGGACATTACCGGGGCTGAAGCTTTCTTT
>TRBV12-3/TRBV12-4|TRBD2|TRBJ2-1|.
CASSFTSGTNSEQFF
TGTGCCAGCAGTTTCACTAGCGGGACTAATAGCGAGCAGTTCTTC
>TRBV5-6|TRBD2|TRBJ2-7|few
CASSFTLARKSYEQYF
TGTGCCAGCAGCTTTACACTAGCGCGGAAGTCGTACGAGCAGTACTTC
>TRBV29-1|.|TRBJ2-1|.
CSAESGTRDEQFF
TGCAGCGCTGAATCCGGGACCAGGGATGAGCAGTTCTTC
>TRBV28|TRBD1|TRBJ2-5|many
CASSPRGTGLTKTQYF
TGTGCCAGCAGCCCTAGGGGGACAGGGCTCACGAAGACCCAGTACTTC
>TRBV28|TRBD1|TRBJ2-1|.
CASSATGQGRFF
TGTGCCAGCAGTGCGACAGGACAGGGGAGGTTCTTC
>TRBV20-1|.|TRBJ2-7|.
CSASGTWGEQYF
TGCAGTGCTAGCGGGACCTGGGGCGAGCAGTACTTC
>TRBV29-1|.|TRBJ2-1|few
CSVSSTGTNEQFF
TGCAGCGTTTCAAGTACAGGGACAAATGAGCAGTTCTTC
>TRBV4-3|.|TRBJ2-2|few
CASSQGYEAGELFF
TGCGCCAGCAGCCAAGGATATGAAGCGGGGGAGCTGTTTTTT
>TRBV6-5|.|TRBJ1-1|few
CASRGGTEAFF
TGTGCCAGCAGAGGAGGCACTGAAGCTTTCTTT
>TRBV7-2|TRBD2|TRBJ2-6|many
CASSLASGGQWAGANVLTF
TGTGCCAGCAGCTTAGCATCGGGAGGTCAGTGGGCCGGGGCCAACGTCCTGACTTTC
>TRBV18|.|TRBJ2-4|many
CASSPGTMNIQYF
TGTGCCAGCTCACCCGGGACAATGAACATTCAGTACTTC
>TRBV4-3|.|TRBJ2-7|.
CASLSSKRNCEQYF
TGCGCCAGTCTATCGAGTAAGCGGAATTGCGAGCAGTACTTC
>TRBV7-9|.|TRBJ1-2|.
CASSRPQGNYGYTF
TGTGCCAGCAGCCGGCCTCAGGGGAACTATGGCTACACCTTC
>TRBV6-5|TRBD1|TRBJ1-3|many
CASSYNKPGQGGNTIYF
TGTGCCAGCAGTTACAACAAACCGGGACAGGGGGGAAACACCATATATTTT
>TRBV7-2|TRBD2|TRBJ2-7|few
CASSLGGGSPYEQYF
TGTGCCAGCAGCTTAGGGGGCGGGAGCCCCTACGAGCAGTACTTC
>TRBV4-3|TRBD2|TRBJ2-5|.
CASSPHGLAGGAETQYF
TGCGCCAGCAGCCCCCACGGGCTAGCGGGAGGGGCAGAGACCCAGTACTTC
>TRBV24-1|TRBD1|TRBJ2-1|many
CATSEAGTGVWQFF
TGTGCCACCAGTGAGGCGGGGACAGGGGTTTGGCAGTTCTTC